The rows below give T cell receptor beta chains drawn from one sample of a study of blood T cells in healthy people across ages. One entry per CDR3 protein results from TCRdb running MiXCR on the 5' RACE reads. The data contain around 1,500,000 distinct CDR3 sequences, 42% of them singletons. The sequencing sample was made of blood. These receptors all come from a woman aged 18-29 years in good health. The CDR3 runs from the conserved cysteine through the conserved F or W. D genes are given only for firm matches. Only some rows state a clone size, as once, few, many or a class for expanded clones.

few	TRBV12-5	-	TRBJ2-3	CASGLVLRDTQYF	TGTGCTAGTGGTTTGGTTCTACGGGATACGCAGTATTTT
once	TRBV27	-	TRBJ2-7	CASSSRLNYEQYF	TGTGCCAGCAGCTCCCGACTTAACTACGAGCAGTACTTC
few	TRBV6-5	TRBD2	TRBJ2-3	CARMGLPDSDTQYF	TGTGCCAGGATGGGACTACCGGACTCAGATACGCAGTATTTT
few	TRBV12-3/TRBV12-4	TRBD1	TRBJ1-4	CASSDRDRASELFF	TGTGCCAGCAGTGACCGGGACAGGGCCTCTGAACTGTTTTTT
few	TRBV20-1	-	TRBJ1-5	CSARERAGQPQHF	TGCAGTGCTAGAGAGAGGGCCGGTCAGCCCCAGCATTTT
few	TRBV4-1	-	TRBJ2-5	CASSPPTVQETQYF	TGCGCCAGCAGCCCCCCGACAGTACAAGAGACCCAGTACTTC
-	TRBV18	TRBD2	TRBJ2-7	CASSLMVPRESYEQYF	TGTGCCAGCTCACTCATGGTCCCGCGGGAGTCCTACGAGCAGTACTTC
-	TRBV13	TRBD1	TRBJ1-6	CASSLDGQGGNSPLHF	TGTGCCAGCAGCTTAGACGGACAGGGAGGGAATTCACCCCTCCACTTT
-	TRBV20-1	TRBD1	TRBJ1-1	CSARATGAIEAFF	TGCAGTGCTAGAGCCACAGGGGCCATTGAAGCTTTCTTT
-	TRBV5-6	TRBD1	TRBJ2-3	CASGQGGSDTQYF	TGTGCCAGCGGACAGGGAGGCTCAGATACGCAGTATTTT
few	TRBV9	TRBD2	TRBJ2-1	CASREREGSYNEQFF	TGTGCCAGCAGGGAGCGGGAGGGGTCCTACAATGAGCAGTTCTTC
once	TRBV9	-	TRBJ2-1	CASSGKLADSYNEQFF	TGTGCCAGCAGCGGAAAACTAGCAGACTCCTACAATGAGCAGTTCTTC
few	TRBV10-2	TRBD2	TRBJ2-5	CASKLTSGETETQYF	TGCGCCAGCAAGTTAACTAGCGGGGAGACAGAGACCCAGTACTTC
few	TRBV27	-	TRBJ2-1	CASSLLIQGVAYNEQFF	TGTGCCAGCAGTTTATTGATTCAGGGTGTTGCCTACAATGAGCAGTTCTTC
-	TRBV4-2	-	TRBJ1-2	CASSQGGGLNYGYTF	TGTGCCAGCAGCCAAGGTGGAGGGTTGAACTATGGCTACACCTTC
-	TRBV6-5	-	TRBJ1-4	CASSYGGTVVSNEKLFF	TGTGCCAGCAGTTACGGCGGGACGGTAGTATCTAATGAAAAACTGTTTTTT
-	TRBV7-2	TRBD1	TRBJ1-1	CASSLTRTGWNTEAFF	TGTGCCAGCAGCTTGACAAGGACAGGGTGGAACACTGAAGCTTTCTTT
-	TRBV11-2	-	TRBJ2-5	CASSPPGGIQETQYF	TGTGCCAGCAGCCCCCCGGGTGGCATCCAAGAGACCCAGTACTTC
-	TRBV21-1	-	TRBJ2-2	CASRGFGVDNTGELFF	TGTGCCAGCAGAGGCTTCGGGGTCGATAACACCGGGGAGCTGTTTTTT
many	TRBV25-1	-	TRBJ1-1	CASSEFSKAFF	TGTGCCAGCAGTGAGTTCTCGAAAGCTTTCTTT
few	TRBV12-3/TRBV12-4	-	TRBJ2-3	CASSSGVTDTQYF	TGTGCCAGCAGTTCCGGGGTCACAGATACGCAGTATTTT
few	TRBV11-2	-	TRBJ2-1	CASSLVVSERNEQFF	TGTGCCAGCAGCTTAGTAGTTTCGGAGCGGAATGAGCAGTTCTTC
many	TRBV6-1	TRBD1	TRBJ2-5	CASSSTGRETQYF	TGTGCCAGCAGCTCGACAGGGCGGGAGACCCAGTACTTC
-	TRBV5-4	-	TRBJ1-2	CASSLDGTLYGYTF	TGTGCCAGCAGCTTGGACGGGACACTCTATGGCTACACCTTC
few	TRBV28	TRBD2	TRBJ2-3	CASSSSRGGTDTQYF	TGTGCCAGCAGTTCCTCACGGGGGGGGACAGATACGCAGTATTTT
-	TRBV9	TRBD1	TRBJ1-5	CASSVDGQGMSQPQHF	TGTGCCAGCAGCGTTGATGGACAGGGGATGAGTCAGCCCCAGCATTTT
few	TRBV6-1	TRBD1	TRBJ2-6	CASSNRGPKISGANVLTF	TGTGCCAGCAGCAACAGGGGCCCCAAAATCTCTGGGGCCAACGTCCTGACTTTC
-	TRBV27	-	TRBJ2-7	CASSFLPTLGAYYEQYF	TGTGCCAGCAGTTTTCTACCGACCCTCGGGGCTTACTACGAGCAGTACTTC
few	TRBV24-1	-	TRBJ1-5	CATSEGRGNQPQHF	TGTGCCACCAGTGAAGGGAGGGGCAATCAGCCCCAGCATTTT